This T cell receptor (beta chain) appears in the sequencing data of a study of beta chain features in type 1 diabetes. Expressed TCRB transcripts were sequenced because the isolated RNA had all been reverse transcribed beforehand. Some clones are missing from TCRdb's copy, which holds only in-frame ones; the method was immunoSEQ multiplex PCR. The profile covers some 190,000 clones, with around 8% appearing a single time and approximately 0.85% taken by the ten largest. This clone was counted only a few times. Its antigen is unidentified. A read error may produce the germline difference seen at one junction end. General study points: When Type 1 diabetes patients were examined, their TCRB CDR3s proved moderately but significantly shorter in all four CD4+ subsets.

A sort by CD45RO/CCR7/CD25/CD127/CD95/CD27 yielded CD4+ naive, central memory, regulatory and stem cell-like memory cells. Looked up from germline, CDR1 is SGHRS and CDR2 is YFSETQ. The CDR3 extends over 15 amino acids. Source material: central memory CD4+ T cells from blood. The sequence was obtained from a woman in her 40s with type 1 diabetes. The gene calls are TRBV5-1 and TRBJ1-4; 7 bases fit TRBD1. CDR3 bases: TGCGCCAGCGGCTTAGAGGGGACAGAGAATGAAAAACTGTTTTTT. Translation: CASGLEGTENEKLFF.